These 22 T cell receptor beta chains share one sample of origin, sequenced in a study of CD8+ T cells in alopecia areata. Sample treatment: oral pan-JAK inhibitor, 5-10 mg twice daily. Following extraction, RNA underwent reverse transcription to cDNA, which served as the sequencing template. Method: immunoSEQ multiplex PCR; TCRdb's copy keeps in-frame clones and lacks some. The sample has 90,000 to 150,000 clones, more than 40% seen once. The material was CD4+ T cells sorted from blood, obtained at week 4, from a patient treated with tofacitinib. Receptor source: a human donor with alopecia areata.

The V and J genes are TRBV6-5 and TRBJ2-7; D might be TRBD2 (5 bases). Per germline, CDR1 MNHEY and CDR2 SVGAGI. Trimming stripped 6 bases from V and 3 bases from J, with 18 bases between. The CDR3 runs 15 residues. In DNA form, the CDR3 reads TGTGCCAGCAGGAATGACAACGGGAAGGTCTACGAGCAGTACTTC. Its protein product is CASRNDNGKVYEQYF.

The V and J genes are TRBV7-2 and TRBJ2-5; 9 positions agree with TRBD2. The V and J ends lost 1 base and 9 bases, in that order; junction bases with no gene match: 15. CDR3 length equals 17 residues. Germline-derived CDR1 and CDR2 are SGHTA and FQGNSA. In DNA form, the CDR3 reads TGTGCCAGCAGCTTAGTACCCAGCGGGGGGACACTAGTGGCCCAGTACTTC. Translating it yields CASSLVPSGGTLVAQYF.

The V gene is TRBV5-1, the J gene TRBJ2-2, with 11 bases aligning to TRBD1. CDR3 length: 16 amino acids. Germline CDR1 reads SGHRS; CDR2 reads YFSETQ. The J segment lost 1 base and the V segment lost 4 bases, leaving 3 bases of the junction unmatched. The CDR3 DNA reads as TGCGCCAGCAGCCAGGGACAGGGGGTGAACACCGGGGAGCTGTTTTTT. It is translated as CASSQGQGVNTGELFF.

The chain couples TRBV29-1 to TRBJ1-5; weak D call: TRBD1 (5 bases). Per the germline V gene, CDR1 is SQVTM and CDR2 is ANQGSEA. V lost 4 bases, J lost 4 bases, and 8 bases lay in between. CDR3 size: 12 residues. The DNA of the CDR3 is TGCAGCGTTGGGGGCCCAAATCAGCCCCAGCATTTT. Translated: CSVGGPNQPQHF.

The chain carries TRBV30 and TRBJ2-2; 9 bases line up with TRBD2. Losses at the gene ends were 3 bases for V and 5 bases for J; bases not matched to a gene: 4. Germline V gives CDR1 GTSNPN, CDR2 SVGIG (reference sequence). The CDR3 is 14 residues long. The CDR3 here is CAWRGAGGTGELFF. As DNA, the CDR3 is TGTGCCTGGAGAGGAGCGGGAGGAACCGGGGAGCTGTTTTTT.

The chain uses TRBV5-1 and TRBJ1-2; perhaps TRBD1 as D (6 bases). The CDR3 consists of 16 residues. Looked up from germline, CDR1 is SGHRS and CDR2 is YFSETQ. V dropped 5 bases and J dropped 4 bases, with 21 bases sitting between them. The chain's CDR3 is CASRSLTGNYVYGYTF. CDR3 nucleotide sequence: TGCGCCAGCAGGTCGTTAACAGGGAATTATGTCTATGGCTACACCTTC.

This clone was recorded a few times. The chain employs TRBV25-1 and TRBJ1-1, with D unresolved. V was trimmed by 6 bases and J by 7 bases, leaving 9 bases between them. The CDR3 length is 11 residues. CDR1 and CDR2 (germline): MGHDK, SYGVNS. The CDR3 nucleotides are TGTGCCAGCAGAACGCACCGTGAAGCTTTCTTT. This translates into CASRTHREAFF.

The chain has TRBV5-4 and TRBJ1-1, with TRBD1 matching 7 bases. Germline CDR1 and CDR2: SGHNT and YYREEE (reference sequence). This CDR3 contains 15 residues. The V gene end was trimmed by 4 bases and the J gene end by 1 base; junction bases not matched to a gene: 7. The CDR3 reads CASSVAGGKNTEAFF. The CDR3 nucleotides are TGTGCCAGCAGCGTCGCAGGGGGTAAGAACACTGAAGCTTTCTTT.

V is TRBV30 and J is TRBJ1-4; no clear D gene. The CDR3 consists of 15 residues. With 3 bases removed from V and 0 bases from J, the gap between germline ends came to 11 bases. CDR1 is GTSNPN, CDR2 SVGIG, per germline (reference sequence). The CDR3 sequence is CAWSANTATNEKLFF. DNA of the CDR3: TGTGCCTGGAGCGCTAACACCGCAACTAATGAAAAACTGTTTTTT.

This clone was detected only a few times. The genes are TRBV29-1 and TRBJ2-1; D is unresolved. This CDR3 contains 11 residues. V lost 1 base to trimming and J lost 10 bases, with 8 bases between them. Germline V gene sequence: CDR1 SQVTM, CDR2 ANQGSEA. The CDR3 nucleotides read TGCAGCGTTGAAGTCGCAGAGGAGCAGTTCTTC. This gives the protein CSVEVAEEQFF.

The J gene is TRBJ1-1, the V gene TRBV2; D is ambiguous. The V end was cut by 3 bases, the J end by 0 bases, with 5 bases between. Germline V gene sequence: CDR1 SNHLY, CDR2 FYNNEI. The CDR3 contains 13 residues. The CDR3 spells CASSDPLNTEAFF. As DNA, the CDR3 is TGTGCCAGCAGTGACCCTTTGAACACTGAAGCTTTCTTT.

This chain connects TRBV30 to TRBJ2-7; unclear D gene. V was shortened by 0 bases and J by 9 bases, with 9 bases between the two germline ends. Germline values: CDR1 GTSNPN, CDR2 SVGIG (reference sequence). CDR3 length equals 11 residues. CDR3 nucleotide sequence: TGTGCCTGGAGTGTAGGTGTAGGGCAGTACTTC. The encoded protein is CAWSVGVGQYF.

V is TRBV14 and J is TRBJ2-1; D not certain. Trimming left V 1 base short and J 5 bases short, with 6 bases between. Per germline, CDR1 SGHDN and CDR2 FVKESK. CDR3 length: 13 amino acids. In DNA form, the CDR3 reads TGTGCCAGCAGCCAAGCTAACCACAATGAGCAGTTCTTC. It codes for CASSQANHNEQFF.

The chain uses TRBV30 and TRBJ1-6; tentative D call: TRBD1 (5 bases). V dropped 0 bases and J dropped 8 bases, with 14 bases sitting between them. The CDR3 extends over 15 amino acids. The germline V gene has CDR1 GTSNPN and CDR2 SVGIG (reference sequence). The chain's CDR3 is CAWSVGQPIYSPLHF. The DNA for the CDR3 is TGTGCCTGGAGTGTCGGACAACCGATCTATTCACCCCTCCACTTT.

The chain couples TRBV27 to TRBJ2-1, with 7 bases matching TRBD2. The CDR3 has 14 amino acids. Looked up from germline, CDR1 is MNHEY and CDR2 is SMNVEV (reference sequence). V lost 4 bases, J lost 5 bases, and 5 bases stayed unmatched. CDR3 sequence (DNA): TGTGCCAGCAGTTACCAGCGGGGACACAATGAGCAGTTCTTC. It specifies CASSYQRGHNEQFF.

The V gene is TRBV27, the J gene TRBJ2-2; D is possibly TRBD1 (5 bases). The V end lost 8 bases, the J end lost 0 bases, and 10 bases lay between the germline ends. The germline gives CDR1 MNHEY, CDR2 SMNVEV (reference sequence). The CDR3 covers 14 residues. CDR3 in amino acids: CASRQGANTGELFF. CDR3 nucleotides: TGTGCCAGCCGGCAGGGCGCGAACACCGGGGAGCTGTTTTTT.

This chain joins TRBV29-1 and TRBJ1-1, with D perhaps TRBD1 (6 bases). The CDR3 totals 14 residues. V lost 2 bases and J 1 base, leaving 11 bases between the germline ends. The germline V gene has CDR1 SQVTM and CDR2 ANQGSEA. The CDR3 DNA follows: TGCAGCGTTGAACGACAGGCTGGGAACACTGAAGCTTTCTTT. This encodes CSVERQAGNTEAFF.

The sample holds a few counts of this clone. The rearrangement joins TRBV5-1 to TRBJ1-1; possible D gene TRBD1, 5 bases. There are 14 residues in the CDR3. Germline V CDR1 and CDR2: SGHRS, YFSETQ. Between the trimmed V and J ends, which lost 0 bases and 5 bases, there was a span of 11 bases. CDR3 bases: TGCGCCAGCAGCTTGGCCCCAGACAGAACTGAAGCTTTCTTT. Translation: CASSLAPDRTEAFF.

The V call is TRBV9, the J call TRBJ2-1, with D unclear. The CDR3 spans 16 residues. With 0 bases removed from V and 0 bases from J, the gap between germline ends came to 10 bases. CDR1 SGDLS and CDR2 YYNGEE come from the germline V gene. CDR3 amino acids: CASSVVPDGSYNEQFF. The DNA of the CDR3 is TGTGCCAGCAGCGTAGTACCGGACGGCTCCTACAATGAGCAGTTCTTC.

The gene calls are TRBV5-1 and TRBJ1-2; 9 bases map to TRBD1. The CDR3 spans 16 residues. The germline gives CDR1 SGHRS, CDR2 YFSETQ. V was clipped by 4 bases and J by 2 bases; unmatched bases: 9. The chain's CDR3 is CASSVELTGGNYGYTF. The CDR3 DNA is TGCGCCAGCAGCGTGGAACTTACAGGGGGCAACTATGGCTACACCTTC.

This clone occurred once. The genes are TRBV19 and TRBJ1-5; D gene uncertain. The germline V gene encodes CDR1 LNHDA and CDR2 SQIVND (reference sequence). The V and J ends lost 6 bases and 0 bases respectively, with 15 bases between them. CDR3 length equals 16 residues. The DNA of the CDR3 is TGTGCCAGTAGCCGCTCCCGACGGACTAGCAATCAGCCCCAGCATTTT. Translating gives CASSRSRRTSNQPQHF.

This clone was observed many times. V usage is TRBV7-8 and J usage is TRBJ2-6, with 11 bases fitting TRBD2. Trimming cost V 2 bases and J 1 base; bases outside gene matches: 1. In germline, CDR1 is SGHVS, CDR2 FQNEAQ. The CDR3 covers 17 residues. In DNA, the CDR3 is TGTGCCAGCAGCTTACTAGCGGGAGGTTCTGGGGCCAACGTCCTGACTTTC. Amino acids: CASSLLAGGSGANVLTF.